The 32 T cell receptor beta chains below all came from one sample that was sequenced in a study of T cells in Graves' hyperthyroidism and ophthalmopathy. The investigators amplified TCR beta CDR3 regions from RNA transcripts. HTBI primers were used for first-round RT-PCR of the TCR CDR3. MiXCR, run by TCRdb on the multiplex PCR reads, gives a single entry per CDR3 protein. The repertoire holds around 600,000 distinct CDR3 sequences, with approximately 14% as singletons. Sequenced: blood. These receptors originate from a woman aged 45-65 years with Graves' ophthalmopathy.

This clonotype appeared many times. The chain has TRBV20-1 and TRBJ2-1; D gene unclear. Per the germline V gene, CDR1 is DFQATT and CDR2 is SNEGSKA (reference sequence). The CDR3 covers 13 residues. V was cut by 0 bases and J by 11 bases, with 14 bases left in between. The CDR3 DNA follows: TGCAGTGCTAGAGAACCCCCTCGAATACAGCAGTTCTTC. Translating it yields CSAREPPRIQQFF.

CDR3: CASSHIAGASEQYF. In nucleotides, the CDR3 is TGTGCCAGCAGCCACATAGCGGGAGCTTCCGAGCAGTACTTC. The chain recombines TRBV7-9 with TRBJ2-7; 9 nucleotides line up with TRBD2. Trimming took 5 bases from V and 6 from J; bases not matched to a gene: 8. The CDR3 runs to 14 residues. Germline V gene lookup returns CDR1 SEHNR and CDR2 FQNEAQ (reference sequence).

This clonotype was seen many times. The V gene is TRBV28, the J gene TRBJ2-2; TRBD2 matches 13 bases. This CDR3 is built from 17 residues. Germline values: CDR1 MDHEN, CDR2 SYDVKM. Germline trimming cut 5 bases from V and 5 bases from J; bases unmatched to any gene: 8. This CDR3 reads CASSPTSGLAGTGELFF. The CDR3 coding sequence is TGTGCCAGCAGTCCCACCTCGGGACTAGCGGGAACCGGGGAGCTGTTTTTT.

This clonotype was seen at least ten times. This chain links TRBV7-6 with TRBJ2-7; TRBD2 matches at 10 bases. V lost 2 bases, J lost 7 bases, and 8 bases stayed unmatched. The CDR3 runs 15 residues. Germline V CDR1 and CDR2: SGHVS, FNYEAQ. This chain's CDR3 is CASSLSLAGAGEQYF. The CDR3 DNA follows: TGTGCCAGCAGCTTATCCCTAGCGGGAGCAGGGGAGCAGTACTTC.

This clonotype was recorded many times. The V call is TRBV28, the J call TRBJ2-7, with a weak D call TRBD1 (5 bases). This CDR3 comprises 15 residues. Between the trimmed V and J ends, which lost 0 bases and 7 bases, there was a span of 16 bases. CDR1 MDHEN and CDR2 SYDVKM come from the germline V gene. The CDR3 coding sequence is TGTGCCAGCAGTTTATGGCAGGGAAAGTTGGGGGAGCAGTACTTC. It yields the protein CASSLWQGKLGEQYF.

This chain uses TRBV20-1 with TRBJ1-5; D is perhaps TRBD1 (5 bases). V was clipped by 4 bases and J by 2 bases, with 12 bases between them. The length of the CDR3 is 14 residues. CDR1 and CDR2 from the germline V gene are DFQATT and SNEGSKA (reference sequence). The DNA of the CDR3 is TGCAGTGCTAAATGGGGGGTAGGCAATCAGCCCCAGCATTTT. It encodes CSAKWGVGNQPQHF.

In regard to this clonotype: A single base separates this from a much larger clone, so it may be a read error. CDR3 residues: CASRNGQDTGELFF. CDR3 DNA: TGTGCCAGCAGGAATGGACAAGACACCGGGGAGCTGTTTTTT. The rearrangement joins TRBV25-1 to TRBJ2-2, with D perhaps matching TRBD1 (5 bases). Germline V CDR1 and CDR2: MGHDK, SYGVNS. Trimming shortened V by 6 bases and J by 3 bases, and 11 bases separated the two germline ends. CDR3 length equals 14 residues.

This clonotype has just a few counts. V gene TRBV7-2 combines with J gene TRBJ1-2, with TRBD1 as a possible D gene (6 bases). There are 14 residues in the CDR3. V was cut by 4 bases and J by 5 bases, with 14 bases left in between. Germline V gene data show CDR1 as SGHTA and CDR2 as FQGNSA. CDR3: CASSSLNRAYGYTF. The CDR3 coding sequence is TGTGCCAGCAGCTCCCTAAACAGGGCGTATGGCTACACCTTC.

This clonotype was detected many times. CDR3 DNA: TGTGCCAGCAGAGCATGGACAGGGGGGATCTACGAGCAGTACTTC. Encoded protein: CASRAWTGGIYEQYF. This chain links TRBV28 with TRBJ2-7, with 10 bases fitting TRBD1. CDR1 and CDR2 (germline): MDHEN, SYDVKM. J lost 3 bases, V lost 6 bases, and 8 bases had no gene match. The CDR3 extends over 15 amino acids.

This clonotype occurred many times. The chain uses TRBV7-8 and TRBJ2-3, with a possible D match to TRBD2 (5 bases). CDR3 length: 16 amino acids. Trimming left V 5 bases short and J 3 bases short, with 18 bases between. Per the germline V gene, CDR1 is SGHVS and CDR2 is FQNEAQ. The DNA of the CDR3 is TGTGCCAGCAGCCCTTTTTCCCGACCGGGGACAGATACGCAGTATTTT. This sequence encodes CASSPFSRPGTDTQYF.

There are a few counts of this clonotype. J is TRBJ2-7 and V is TRBV14; the D gene could be TRBD1 or TRBD2 (5 bases each). The ends were cut back, 2 bases at V and 2 bases at J, with 13 bases in the middle. The germline gives CDR1 SGHDN, CDR2 FVKESK. The CDR3 runs 15 residues. CDR3 DNA: TGTGCCAGCAGCCAAAAGGGGACGGTCACCTACGAGCAGTACTTC. It codes for CASSQKGTVTYEQYF.

This clonotype was recorded a few times. This CDR3 reads CASSSVTGTSGTGELFF. The CDR3 coding sequence is TGTGCCAGCAGCTCAGTTACCGGGACTAGCGGTACCGGGGAGCTGTTTTTT. The genes are TRBV11-3 and TRBJ2-2, with 11 bases aligning to TRBD2. The CDR3 has 17 residues. CDR1 SGHNT and CDR2 YENEEA come from the germline V gene. V shed 4 bases, J shed 5 bases, and the junction held 9 bases outside the gene matches.

This clonotype appeared a few times. The V and J genes are TRBV6-5 and TRBJ2-3; 9 bases fit TRBD2. The CDR3 has 15 amino acids. Germline CDR1 MNHEY, CDR2 SVGAGI. The V segment lost 0 bases and the J segment 5 bases; nucleotides outside the gene matches: 3. CDR3 loop: CASSYSGLAVDTQYF. The CDR3 DNA is TGTGCCAGCAGTTACTCGGGACTAGCCGTAGATACGCAGTATTTT.

This clonotype showed up many times. This chain uses TRBV6-2 or TRBV6-3 with TRBJ2-2, with D perhaps matching TRBD2 (5 bases). V was clipped by 4 bases and J by 2 bases, with 20 bases between them. CDR1 and CDR2 from the germline V gene are MNHEY and SVGEGT. The CDR3 length is 18 residues. CDR3 in DNA: TGTGCCAGCAGTTGGTACCCCGCGGGCAACTTAAACACCGGGGAGCTGTTTTTT. Amino acid sequence: CASSWYPAGNLNTGELFF.

V gene TRBV6-5 combines with J gene TRBJ2-1; no clear D. V was pared by 0 bases and J by 7 bases, with 10 bases between. CDR1 and CDR2 from the germline V gene are MNHEY and SVGAGI. The CDR3 covers 14 residues. In nucleotides, the CDR3 is TGTGCCAGCAGTTACTCGTTGGGTTCGAATGAGCAGTTCTTC. This translates into CASSYSLGSNEQFF.

The rearrangement joins TRBV7-2 to TRBJ2-3; 9 bases match TRBD2. Germline loops: CDR1 SGHTA, CDR2 FQGNSA. Trimming cost V 1 base and J 4 bases; bases outside gene matches: 21. There are 21 residues in the CDR3. CDR3 amino acids: CASSLGVLAGILNWGPDTQYF. The CDR3 DNA is TGTGCCAGCAGCTTAGGAGTCCTAGCGGGGATACTGAACTGGGGTCCAGATACGCAGTATTTT.

This clonotype was seen ten or more times. This chain links TRBV11-2 with TRBJ2-3, with TRBD2 as a possible D gene (6 bases). V was pared by 5 bases and J by 2 bases, with 14 bases between. Germline lookup yields CDR1 SGHAT and CDR2 FQNNGV. This CDR3 is built from 15 residues. In nucleotides, the CDR3 is TGTGCCAGCAGCCTCCAAGCGGGCTTCACAGATACGCAGTATTTT. It encodes CASSLQAGFTDTQYF.

This clonotype was detected only a few times. V usage is TRBV20-1 and J usage is TRBJ2-3; TRBD2 agrees at 8 bases. The CDR3 runs to 17 residues. V shed 0 bases, J shed 2 bases, and the junction held 10 bases outside the gene matches. CDR1 is DFQATT and CDR2 is SNEGSKA in the germline V gene (reference sequence). For the CDR3, the DNA is TGCAGTGCTAGAGATACCTTGGGGCGGGAGGTCACAGATACGCAGTATTTT. This codes for CSARDTLGREVTDTQYF.

This clonotype was found a few times. CDR3 in DNA: TGCAGCGTTGATACAGCTTCCACCGGGGAGCTGTTTTTT. Translation gives CSVDTASTGELFF. The gene calls are TRBV29-1 and TRBJ2-2; no firm D call. Germline V lookup: CDR1 SQVTM, CDR2 ANQGSEA. Trimming took 3 bases from V and 4 from J, leaving 9 bases between them. The CDR3 totals 13 residues.

This clonotype was seen ten or more times. The V call is TRBV15, the J call TRBJ2-1, with 7 positions matching TRBD2. The CDR3 spans 14 residues. Trimming at V came to 3 bases and at J to 6 bases, leaving 5 bases not matched to a gene. Germline lookup yields CDR1 LNHNV and CDR2 YYDKDF (reference sequence). CDR3 coding DNA: TGTGCCACCAGCAGGGCAACTAGCGTCAATGAGCAGTTCTTC. It encodes CATSRATSVNEQFF.

In this sample, this clonotype turned up many times. The J gene is TRBJ1-1, the V gene TRBV18; 10 positions agree with TRBD1. This CDR3 has 16 residues. J lost 4 bases, V lost 1 base, and 6 bases had no gene match. Germline lookup yields CDR1 KGHSH and CDR2 LQKENI. The CDR3 DNA follows: TGTGCCAGCTCACCACGATTTGGACAGGGGGGCACTGAAGCTTTCTTT. The encoded protein is CASSPRFGQGGTEAFF.

This clonotype was recorded many times. The genes are TRBV6-2 or TRBV6-3 and TRBJ1-5; 9 nucleotides agree with TRBD1. The CDR3 spans 15 residues. The ends lost 6 bases at V and 1 base at J; junction bases unmatched: 4. Germline CDR1 MNHEY, CDR2 SVGEGT. The CDR3 DNA sequence: TGTGCCAGCAGGATACAGGGGGCAAGCAATCAGCCCCAGCATTTT. It encodes CASRIQGASNQPQHF.

This clonotype was observed at least ten times. The chain combines TRBV12-3 or TRBV12-4 with TRBJ2-7; no clear D gene. Trimming stripped 3 bases from V and 2 bases from J, with 11 bases between. The CDR3 runs to 14 residues. Written as DNA, the CDR3 is TGTGCCAGCAGTTTTCGGTCCGGTACCTACGAGCAGTACTTC. Its protein product is CASSFRSGTYEQYF.

This clonotype was counted many times. The chain combines TRBV5-1 with TRBJ2-5; TRBD1 aligns across 7 bases. This CDR3 has 14 residues. V lost 0 bases, J lost 4 bases, and 3 bases stayed unmatched. The germline gives CDR1 SGHRS, CDR2 YFSETQ. CDR3 region: CASSLADRAETQYF. As DNA, the CDR3 is TGCGCCAGCAGCTTGGCCGACAGGGCAGAGACCCAGTACTTC.

This clonotype appeared a few times. This chain joins TRBV2 and TRBJ1-1; 9 bases map to TRBD1. V trimming: 8 bases; J trimming: 4 bases; junction bases outside the gene matches: 5. CDR3 length: 13 amino acids. Germline CDR1 and CDR2: SNHLY and FYNNEI. CDR3 sequence: CASLGQGFTEAFF. CDR3 in DNA: TGTGCCAGCTTGGGACAGGGATTCACTGAAGCTTTCTTT.

This clonotype was recorded many times. J is TRBJ2-7 and V is TRBV28, with D perhaps matching TRBD1 (5 bases). The CDR3 contains 14 residues. The germline V gene has CDR1 MDHEN and CDR2 SYDVKM. V lost 2 bases and J 2 bases, leaving 10 bases between the germline ends. This CDR3 is CASSLVRAPYEQYF. The DNA of the CDR3 is TGTGCCAGCAGTTTAGTCAGGGCCCCCTACGAGCAGTACTTC. Full variable domain (rest looked up from reference TRBV28 and TRBJ2-7): DVKVTQSSRYLVKRTGEKVFLECVQDMDHENMFWYRQDPGLGLRLIYFSYDVKMKEKGDIPEGYSVSREKKERFSLILESASTNQTSMYLCASSLVRAPYEQYFGPGTRLTVT.

There are many counts of this clonotype. The chain is built from TRBV6-6 and TRBJ1-1; no clear D. V gave up 2 bases and J gave up 4 bases, with 17 bases separating them. In germline, CDR1 is MNHNY, CDR2 SVGAGI (reference sequence). The CDR3 consists of 16 residues. The CDR3 DNA sequence: TGTGCCAGCAGTTACGTGGACCCCAGCTTGGGCACTGAAGCTTTCTTT. Residues: CASSYVDPSLGTEAFF.

This clonotype was picked up many times. V usage is TRBV11-3 and J usage is TRBJ1-1, with TRBD1 matching 7 bases. CDR1 and CDR2 (germline): SGHNT, YENEEA. V lost 4 bases to trimming and J lost 3 bases; unmatched junction nucleotides: 8. The CDR3 is 15 amino acids. CDR3 in DNA: TGTGCCAGCAGCTCCGCGGACAGGTCCTACACTGAAGCTTTCTTT. Amino acid sequence: CASSSADRSYTEAFF. The variable domain in full, completed from reference TRBV11-3 and TRBJ1-1, reads EAGVVQSPRYKIIEKKQPVAFWCNPISGHNTLYWYLQNLGQGPELLIRYENEEAVDDSQLPKDRFSAERLKGVDSTLKIQPAELGDSAVYLCASSSADRSYTEAFFGQGTRLTVV.

Notes on this clonotype: This sequence may be a read error, since a much larger clone differs from it by one base. The conserved phenylalanine or tryptophan normally closing the CDR3 is absent here, so this likely arose from a read error. The gene calls are TRBV6-1 and TRBJ2-5, with D perhaps matching TRBD2 (5 bases). V was clipped by 6 bases and J by 3 bases, with 20 bases between them. Per germline, CDR1 MNHNS and CDR2 SASEGT. The CDR3 has 16 residues. The CDR3 is CASRKRLVLVKETQYL. CDR3 coding DNA: TGTGCCAGCAGAAAGCGGCTGGTGTTGGTAAAAGAGACCCAGTACCTC.

This clonotype was counted at least ten times. The rearrangement joins TRBV11-3 to TRBJ2-1, with a tentative D call TRBD1 (5 bases). This CDR3 comprises 13 residues. The V gene lost 4 bases and the J gene lost 9 bases, with 13 bases spanning the gap. Per germline, CDR1 SGHNT and CDR2 YENEEA. CDR3 sequence (DNA): TGTGCCAGCAGCTCACCCTATCAGGGTGAGCAGTTCTTC. Protein product: CASSSPYQGEQFF.

This chain links TRBV6-1 with TRBJ1-1; D is undetermined. The CDR3 is made up of 15 amino acids. Trimming removed 8 bases from V and 7 bases from J, with 23 bases in between. Germline CDR1 and CDR2: MNHNS and SASEGT. CDR3 sequence: CASQGAAMNRLEAFF. In nucleotides, the CDR3 is TGTGCCAGCCAAGGAGCAGCTATGAACCGGCTTGAAGCTTTCTTT.

The genes are TRBV25-1 and TRBJ2-1; TRBD2 matches 11 bases. CDR3 length: 17 amino acids. Germline assignment: CDR1 MGHDK and CDR2 SYGVNS. Trimming cost V 1 base and J 4 bases; bases outside gene matches: 6. The CDR3 here is CASSESLAGALYNEQFF. For the CDR3, the DNA is TGTGCCAGCAGTGAATCACTAGCGGGAGCTTTATACAATGAGCAGTTCTTC.